The 20 T cell receptor beta chains below were found in one sample sequenced in a study of cytomegalovirus exposure and HLA in healthy donors. The primer mix had 60 Vbeta and 13 Jbeta primers. Sequencing used immunoSEQ multiplex PCR; TCRdb keeps in-frame clones, though not all of them. There are about 150,000 clones in the sample; about 79% occur only once, and around 1.7% lies in the top ten. Sequencing was performed on PBMCs. All receptors derive from a woman aged 30 to 39 in good health and CMV-seronegative.

This rearrangement joins TRBV6-5 to TRBJ1-5; the D gene is possibly TRBD1 (5 bases). V shed 2 bases and J shed 7 bases, with 12 bases lying between them. This CDR3 region has 14 residues. Germline loops: CDR1 MNHEY, CDR2 SVGAGI. CDR3 nucleotides: TGTGCCAGCAGTTACGGGGCAGGGTGGCAGCCCCAGCATTTT. Protein: CASSYGAGWQPQHF.

The V and J genes are TRBV27 and TRBJ2-3; the match to TRBD1 covers 7 bases. Germline CDR1 MNHEY, CDR2 SMNVEV (reference sequence). This CDR3 region has 15 residues. The trim removed 0 bases at V and 0 bases at J, leaving 0 bases unmatched. CDR3 residues: CASSLSGQSTDTQYF. The CDR3 coding sequence is TGTGCCAGCAGTTTATCGGGACAGAGCACAGATACGCAGTATTTT.

CDR3 coding DNA: TGTGCCAGCAGGGCTTCGGGGGGGAACACTGAAGCTTTCTTT. Its protein product is CASRASGGNTEAFF. V gene TRBV6-5 combines with J gene TRBJ1-1; possible D gene TRBD1, 5 bases. V dropped 6 bases and J dropped 1 base, with 12 bases sitting between them. This CDR3 contains 14 residues. Germline V gene data show CDR1 as MNHEY and CDR2 as SVGAGI.

V is TRBV27 and J is TRBJ1-1, with D possibly TRBD1 on 5 matching bases. The CDR3 length is 15 residues. The germline V and J ends were trimmed by 3 bases and 3 bases, with 14 bases remaining between them. The V gene's germline CDR1 is MNHEY and CDR2 SMNVEV (reference sequence). The CDR3 sequence is CASSLQTGDDTEAFF. DNA of the CDR3: TGTGCCAGCAGTTTGCAGACGGGGGACGACACTGAAGCTTTCTTT.

In its sample, this clone was seen a few times. The chain couples TRBV27 to TRBJ2-1, with 10 bases identical to TRBD2. The CDR3 length is 15 residues. The junction had 3 bases not matched to a gene; V was cut back by 4 bases and J by 3 bases. Germline V gene sequence: CDR1 MNHEY, CDR2 SMNVEV (reference sequence). CDR3 protein: CASSSRTSGYNEQFF. The CDR3, as DNA: TGTGCCAGCAGTTCCCGGACTAGCGGCTACAATGAGCAGTTCTTC.

V usage is TRBV7-9 and J usage is TRBJ2-1, with 13 bases matching TRBD2. Germline loops: CDR1 SEHNR, CDR2 FQNEAQ (reference sequence). The CDR3 runs to 15 residues. V lost 5 bases to trimming and J lost 7 bases; unmatched junction nucleotides: 5. The CDR3 spells CASSRGTSGDNEQFF. As DNA, the CDR3 is TGTGCCAGCAGCAGAGGGACTAGCGGGGATAATGAGCAGTTCTTC. The complete variable domain, with remaining parts taken from reference TRBV7-9 and TRBJ2-1, reads DTGVSQNPRHKITKRGQNVTFRCDPISEHNRLYWYRQTLGQGPEFLTYFQNEAQLEKSRLLSDRFSAERPKGSFSTLEIQRTEQGDSAMYLCASSRGTSGDNEQFFGPGTRLTVL.

The chain links TRBV5-1 to TRBJ2-5; D perhaps matches TRBD1 (6 bases). Deletions cut 5 bases from V and 3 bases from J, with 17 bases between. Germline assignment: CDR1 SGHRS and CDR2 YFSETQ. This CDR3 has 15 residues. CDR3 sequence: CASRGAAGTEETQYF. The CDR3 bases are TGCGCCAGCAGGGGGGCGGCCGGGACGGAAGAGACCCAGTACTTC.

This clone is a singleton in its sample. This chain uses TRBV7-9 with TRBJ2-7, with D maybe TRBD2 (6 bases). The V end was cut by 4 bases, the J end by 2 bases, with 18 bases between. Germline V gene data show CDR1 as SEHNR and CDR2 as FQNEAQ (reference sequence). The length of the CDR3 is 16 residues. CDR3 loop: CASSSVSGTEPYEQYF. The CDR3 DNA follows: TGTGCCAGCAGCTCAGTCTCCGGGACTGAACCCTACGAGCAGTACTTC.

Turning to this clone: Compared with germline, one end of the junction differs, possibly owing to a read error. Written as DNA, the CDR3 is TGTGCTAGCAGCTTAGGAGGGGGGGGCCACAATGAGCAGTTCTTC. Protein: CASSLGGGGHNEQFF. The chain uses TRBV7-7 and TRBJ2-1; the D gene is possibly TRBD2 (7 bases). This CDR3 contains 15 residues. CDR1 and CDR2 from the germline V gene are SSHAT and FNYEAQ (reference sequence).

CDR3: CASSPEGLLNQPQHF. CDR3 bases: TGTGCCAGCAGCCCCGAGGGACTCCTCAATCAGCCCCAGCATTTT. The genes are TRBV5-8 and TRBJ1-5; possible D gene TRBD1, 5 bases. Germline V gene sequence: CDR1 SGHTS, CDR2 YDEGEE. Trimming left V 4 bases short and J 3 bases short, with 14 bases between. The CDR3 contains 15 residues.

This chain connects TRBV5-1 to TRBJ1-5, with TRBD1 identical over 10 bases. The CDR3 totals 14 residues. Germline V gene lookup returns CDR1 SGHRS and CDR2 YFSETQ. The V and J ends lost 4 bases and 5 bases, in that order; junction bases with no gene match: 3. CDR3 nucleotide sequence: TGCGCCAGCAGCGCCGGGACAGGGGATCAGCCCCAGCATTTT. Residues: CASSAGTGDQPQHF. The whole variable domain, remainder taken from reference TRBV5-1 and TRBJ1-5, is KAGVTQTPRYLIKTRGQQVTLSCSPISGHRSVSWYQQTPGQGLQFLFEYFSETQRNKGNFPGRFSGRQFSNSRSEMNVSTLELGDSALYLCASSAGTGDQPQHFGDGTRLSIL.

Only one count was recorded for this clone. This rearrangement joins TRBV7-6 to TRBJ1-1; tentatively, D is TRBD1 (6 bases). The CDR3 loop spans 17 amino acids. The ends were cut back, 4 bases at V and 5 bases at J, with 23 bases in the middle. CDR1 SGHVS and CDR2 FNYEAQ come from the germline V gene. The CDR3 loop reads CASSSFIQGRGITEAFF. DNA of the CDR3: TGTGCCAGCAGCTCCTTCATACAGGGAAGGGGGATTACTGAAGCTTTCTTT.

V is TRBV7-9 and J is TRBJ1-5; no definite D call. V lost 7 bases to trimming and J lost 5 bases, with 15 bases between them. Per germline, CDR1 SEHNR and CDR2 FQNEAQ (reference sequence). There are 14 residues in the CDR3. As DNA, the CDR3 is TGTGCCAGCACCGACCCGGGAGAACATCAGCCCCAGCATTTT. It codes for CASTDPGEHQPQHF.

This clone has more than one count but fewer than ten. The CDR3 region has the DNA TGTGCCAGCAGTTTCGCCAGGGCGAATGAAAAACTGTTTTTT. Translated, it gives CASSFARANEKLFF. The chain combines TRBV6-5 with TRBJ1-4; TRBD1 is a possible D gene (5 bases). V was shortened by 4 bases and J by 5 bases, with 11 bases between the two germline ends. The germline V gene has CDR1 MNHEY and CDR2 SVGAGI. The CDR3 totals 14 residues.

This chain joins TRBV4-1 and TRBJ1-4, with TRBD1 as a possible D gene (5 bases). The CDR3 is 18 residues long. V was pared by 0 bases and J by 0 bases, with 14 bases between. Germline V gene lookup returns CDR1 MGHRA and CDR2 YSYEKL. The CDR3 protein is CASSQDSVGETTNEKLFF. The CDR3 DNA reads TGCGCCAGCAGCCAAGACTCCGTAGGGGAAACAACTAATGAAAAACTGTTTTTT.

The CDR3 nucleotides read TGTGCCAGCAGCTTAGAGGGACATTCCTACGAGCAGTACTTC. The encoded protein is CASSLEGHSYEQYF. This chain connects TRBV5-5 to TRBJ2-7; D perhaps matches TRBD1 (6 bases). The germline V gene has CDR1 SGHKS and CDR2 YYEKEE (reference sequence). V lost 2 bases to trimming and J lost 1 base, with 10 bases between them. CDR3 length equals 14 residues.

This clone was seen just once. This chain connects TRBV18 to TRBJ1-1; D may be TRBD1 (5 bases). V lost 6 bases, J lost 0 bases, and 11 bases lay in between. Germline lookup yields CDR1 KGHSH and CDR2 LQKENI. The CDR3 contains 14 residues. CDR3 DNA sequence: TGTGCCAGCTCGGAGCGCAGGGTGAACACTGAAGCTTTCTTT. This sequence encodes CASSERRVNTEAFF.

The chain carries TRBV29-1 and TRBJ1-3; D ambiguous. V dropped 5 bases and J dropped 0 bases, with 20 bases sitting between them. CDR3 length: 17 residues. CDR1 SQVTM and CDR2 ANQGSEA come from the germline V gene. CDR3 sequence: CSVRTPGVGHSGNTIYF. The CDR3 bases are TGCAGCGTTCGGACTCCAGGAGTAGGGCACTCTGGAAACACCATATATTTT.

The rearrangement joins TRBV11-2 to TRBJ1-1, with D possibly matching TRBD1 (6 bases). Trimming shortened V by 1 base and J by 1 base, and 10 bases separated the two germline ends. Germline V lookup: CDR1 SGHAT, CDR2 FQNNGV. The CDR3 sequence is 15 residues long. DNA of the CDR3: TGTGCCAGCAGCTTAGGGGGACATAGGAACACTGAAGCTTTCTTT. This sequence encodes CASSLGGHRNTEAFF.

The chain combines TRBV9 with TRBJ1-3; the D gene is possibly TRBD1 (6 bases). Germline V CDR1 and CDR2: SGDLS, YYNGEE. The CDR3 consists of 17 residues. Trimming left V 0 bases short and J 0 bases short, with 13 bases between. CDR3 amino acids: CASSVDPGQISGNTIYF. The CDR3 DNA reads as TGTGCCAGCAGCGTAGACCCAGGACAGATCTCTGGAAACACCATATATTTT.